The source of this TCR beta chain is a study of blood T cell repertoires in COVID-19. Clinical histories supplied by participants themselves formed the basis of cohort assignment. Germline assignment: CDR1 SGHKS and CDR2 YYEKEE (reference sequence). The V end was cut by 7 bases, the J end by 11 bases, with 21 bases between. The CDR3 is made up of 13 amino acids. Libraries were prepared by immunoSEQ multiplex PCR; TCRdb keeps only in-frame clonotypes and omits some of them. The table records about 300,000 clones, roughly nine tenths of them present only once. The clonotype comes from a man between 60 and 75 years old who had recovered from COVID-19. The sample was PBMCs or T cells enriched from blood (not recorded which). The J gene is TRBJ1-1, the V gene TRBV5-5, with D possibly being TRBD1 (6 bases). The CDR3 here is CASRLGADNVAFF. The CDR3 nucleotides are TGTGCCAGCCGACTGGGGGCGGATAATGTCGCTTTCTTT.